This T cell receptor (beta chain) was sequenced for a study of T-cell memory formation after mild COVID-19. Study context: The TCR clusters were mostly specific to one donor. Findings and limits, study-wide: Some clones that responded turned up in pre-infection memory, which suggests that cross-reactive memory joined in. Unconfirmed was the SARS-CoV-2 specificity of second-wave clones that peaked on day 37.

A single record per CDR3 protein comes from TCRdb applying MiXCR to the 5' RACE reads. This sample has approximately 560,000 distinct CDR3 sequences, with around 15% found just once. This clonotype was seen more than once but under ten times. Its antigen is as yet unknown. V lost 5 bases to trimming and J lost 2 bases; unmatched junction nucleotides: 5. The germline V gene encodes CDR1 SGHAT and CDR2 FQNNGV. This CDR3 has 15 residues. The sample taken for sequencing was PBMCs or a T cell subset sorted from them (not recorded which). This receptor was obtained from an adult woman who had mild COVID-19 (a few samples of this study predate the infection). Cell type and time point are not known. The V gene is TRBV11-2, the J gene TRBJ1-2; 10 bases line up with TRBD1. CDR3 protein: CASSARDRGNYGYTF. CDR3 bases: TGTGCCAGCAGCGCCCGGGACAGGGGCAACTATGGCTACACCTTC.